One T cell receptor beta chain is described in this entry. Time point reported: after trial treatment. Documented treatment: LDRT plus nivolumab, ipilimumab, low-dose cyclophosphamide and aspirin (RACIN trial). Ipilimumab, nivolumab, aspirin, low-dose cyclophosphamide and low-dose radiotherapy were administered to donors. The data derive from a study of low-dose radiotherapy and immunotherapy resistance in tumors. Background on the study: A dose of 0.5 Gy per fraction was delivered to Cohort 1 every 2 weeks, for a total of 6.5 Gy. It was every two weeks, one day before radiation and immunotherapy, that intravenous cyclophosphamide 200 mg/m2 was given.

For amplifying TCRs, the PCR ran for about 19 cycles with Phusion, which was used together with a constant-region primer and the adapter on the V primers. TCRdb redid the calling of the reads with MiXCR, one entry per CDR3 protein. The table shows some 52,000 distinct CDR3 sequences, with around 34% occurring only once. Germline assignment: CDR1 SGHAT and CDR2 FQNNGV. Germline trimming cut 4 bases from V and 1 base from J; bases unmatched to any gene: 13. This CDR3 region has 18 residues. The clonotype was recovered from a male donor with rectosigmoid adenocarcinoma. V usage is TRBV11-2 and J usage is TRBJ1-1, with 9 bases matching TRBD1. This specimen was PBMCs, taken after low-dose radiotherapy plus immunotherapy. For the CDR3, the DNA is TGTGCCAGCAGCTCCTATCCCCGACAGGGGGGGGCGAACACTGAAGCTTTCTTT. It codes for CASSSYPRQGGANTEAFF.